This T cell receptor beta chain was sequenced during a study of cytomegalovirus exposure and HLA in healthy donors. This clone was recorded a few times. No antigen is known for it. The primer mix had 60 Vbeta and 13 Jbeta primers. Only in-frame clones appear in the TCRdb table, and some are missing; sequencing was by immunoSEQ multiplex PCR. The data contain around 110,000 clones, 65% to 75% of them seen just once; the ten biggest clones take up around 4.9%. The CDR3 spans 14 residues. Germline V CDR1 and CDR2: SSHAT, FNYEAQ (reference sequence). V shed 5 bases and J shed 5 bases, with 15 bases lying between them. Broader study findings: Several of the most significant clusters appeared, in a later analysis, to be linked to common viral pathogens.

The source material was PBMCs. J is TRBJ2-5 and V is TRBV7-7; weak D call: TRBD2 (6 bases). This clonotype was sampled from a man younger than 45 in good health and CMV-seropositive. The CDR3 sequence: CASSPGGDRETQYF. The CDR3 coding sequence is TGTGCCAGCAGCCCCGGAGGGGACCGGGAGACCCAGTACTTC.